This T cell receptor (beta chain) is drawn from a study of T-cell reconstitution after alpha-beta-depleted transplantation in children. This CDR3 region has 18 residues. Germline V gene sequence: CDR1 SGHAT, CDR2 FQDESV (reference sequence). V shed 0 bases, J shed 4 bases, and the junction held 9 bases outside the gene matches. Study-level findings and limits: Roughly two months post-transplant, alpha-beta T cells reportedly originated from several hundred graft clones that had expanded. Day-60 TCRbeta diversity that was high in some patients was derived from surviving recipient T cells and thymic progenitors.

Details on this clonotype: Its antigen is undetermined.

For TCRbeta, the library was prepared with unique molecular identifiers. TCRdb ran MiXCR on the PCR reads and lists one entry per CDR3 protein. The table has 350,000 to 500,000 distinct CDR3 sequences, about 40% seen once. The gene calls are TRBV11-1 and TRBJ2-6; 7 bases fit TRBD1. Here the sequenced sample was PBMCs, taken before TCRalphabeta/CD19-depleted stem cell transplant. The clonotype was recovered from a girl aged 2 to 10 with aplastic anemia, due to receive a stem cell transplant. CDR3 in DNA: TGTGCCAGCAGCTTAGCAGGGGGCTTCATGGGAGGGGCCAACGTCCTGACTTTC. It is translated as CASSLAGGFMGGANVLTF.